The clone carrying this TCR beta chain was observed a single time. Its antigen is not identified. This sample stems from a study of cytomegalovirus exposure and HLA in healthy donors. On the study more broadly: T cells numbering around 180 million yielded roughly 120 million unique TCR beta sequences in an earlier analysis.

Primers for the PCR totalled 60 Vbeta and 13 Jbeta. Measured with immunoSEQ multiplex PCR; TCRdb has only the in-frame clones, and not every one. The sample carries approximately 160,000 clones, over 70% recorded once. Study-wide results and limits: In a later analysis, TCR beta V- and J-gene trimming was associated with a missense DCLRE1C variant. The authors listed over 150 TCR beta chains as cytomegalovirus-associated.

Per germline, CDR1 MNHNY and CDR2 SVGAGI (reference sequence). CDR3 length equals 15 residues. Trimming took 7 bases from V and 0 from J, leaving 10 bases between them. Material: PBMCs. This receptor was taken from a middle-aged woman in good health and CMV-seropositive. The J gene is TRBJ1-6, the V gene TRBV6-6; D is perhaps TRBD1 (6 bases). In DNA form, the CDR3 reads TGTGCCAGCAAGGACAGTCTCTCCTATAATTCACCCCTCCACTTT. The encoded protein is CASKDSLSYNSPLHF.